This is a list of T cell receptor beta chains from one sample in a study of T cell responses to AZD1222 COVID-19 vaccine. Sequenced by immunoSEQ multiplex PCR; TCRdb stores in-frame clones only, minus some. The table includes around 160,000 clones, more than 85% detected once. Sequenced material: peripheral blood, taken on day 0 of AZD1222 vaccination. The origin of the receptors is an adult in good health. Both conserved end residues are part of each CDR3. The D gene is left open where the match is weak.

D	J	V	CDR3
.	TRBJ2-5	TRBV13	CASSLGGASRETQYF
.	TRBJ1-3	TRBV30	CAWSLKRRGTGNTIYF
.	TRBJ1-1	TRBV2	CASSETGAEAFF
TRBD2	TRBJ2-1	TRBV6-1	CASSGASGRLLLINEQFF
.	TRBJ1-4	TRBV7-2	CASSLEGTQTNEKLFF
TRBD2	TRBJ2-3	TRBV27	CASSLTRVLAGTDTQYF
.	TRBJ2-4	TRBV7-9	CASSTPHGTAAVGYF
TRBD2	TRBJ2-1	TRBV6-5	CASSSTTSANYNEQFF
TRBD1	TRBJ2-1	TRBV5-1	CASSPMDRGLNEQFF
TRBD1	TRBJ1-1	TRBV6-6	CASRSGTGGEWAEAFF
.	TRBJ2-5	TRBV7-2	CASSLAGRRETQYF
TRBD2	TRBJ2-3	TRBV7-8	CASSQGLAATDTQYF
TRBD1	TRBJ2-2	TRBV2	CASAETGYTGELFF
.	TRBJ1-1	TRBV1	CTSSRMQGNTEAFF
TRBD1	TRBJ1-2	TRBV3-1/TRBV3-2	CASSQRGQYYGYTF
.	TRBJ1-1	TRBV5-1	CASSSGYNTEAFF
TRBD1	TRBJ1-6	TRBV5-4	CASSLRQGVSSPLHF
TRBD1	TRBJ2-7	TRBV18	CASSPGTGREQYF
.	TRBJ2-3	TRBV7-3	CASSLGQLDADTQYF
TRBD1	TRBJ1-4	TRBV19	CASSPWDRAEKLFF
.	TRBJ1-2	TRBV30	CAWSTGVGGGYTF
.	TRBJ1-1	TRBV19	CASTDNMNTEAFF
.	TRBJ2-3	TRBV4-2	CASSQDRTSTDTQYF
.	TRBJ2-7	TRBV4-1	CASRQVGRGGSSYEQYF
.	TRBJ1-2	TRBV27	CASRLTEQGNSNYGYTF
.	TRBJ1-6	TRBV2	CASSGLRALHF
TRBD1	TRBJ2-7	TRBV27	CASRPDRAHEQYF
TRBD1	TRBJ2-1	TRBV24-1	CATSDPGQDNEQFF